This entry concerns a single T cell receptor (beta chain). Its antigen remains unknown. All of the donors resided in Nashville, Tennessee, and each was a Caucasian adult. The assay ran at deep level. Profiled with immunoSEQ multiplex PCR; TCRdb holds only in-frame clones, not every one. This table holds some 2 million clones, 95% found once. The sample originates from a study of shared clonotypes between healthy human individuals. Study-level information: The people who gave samples were two women and a few men aged 18 to 49. Study-wide results and caveats: Compared with memory subsets, naive subsets generally had larger estimated richness.

With 3 bases clipped from V and 4 bases from J, the junction kept 6 bases outside the gene matches. This CDR3 contains 16 residues. CDR1 is MNHNS and CDR2 is SASEGT in the germline V gene. This chain joins TRBV6-1 and TRBJ2-1; 10 bases align to TRBD2. The clonotype comes from a man aged 18 to 29 in good health. Sequences were obtained from naive CD4+ T cells sorted from blood. Indicated subset: CD45RA+ positively selected. The chain's CDR3 is CASSEGGLAVYNEQFF. The CDR3 DNA follows: TGTGCCAGCAGTGAGGGAGGACTAGCGGTTTACAATGAGCAGTTCTTC.